The rows below give T cell receptor beta chains drawn from one sample of a study of OX40 agonist ivuxolimab in advanced cancers. Profiling relied on immunoSEQ multiplex PCR, and the TCRdb table lists in-frame clones only, not all of them. The sample shows more than 50,000 clones, 87% of them seen only once. The material sequenced was CD4+ or CD8+ T cells sorted from blood, taken in a trial of the OX40 agonist ivuxolimab. These receptor sequences come from an adult with an advanced solid tumor such as melanoma, head and neck, liver or kidney cancer. Both conserved end residues are part of each CDR3. A D gene is named only where the DNA matches it firmly. For some rows the clone size is stated as once, few or many, or as a class when expanded; others skip it.

v_call	j_call	clone_size	d_call	cdr3_aa	cdr3_nt
TRBV19	TRBJ1-4	-	TRBD1	CASSIDRGQGAQGTNEKLFF	TGTGCCAGTAGTATAGATAGGGGACAGGGGGCGCAGGGAACTAATGAAAAACTGTTTTTT
TRBV7-9	TRBJ2-2	few	TRBD1	CASSLGSNRGRTGELFF	TGTGCCAGCAGCTTAGGGTCAAACAGGGGGCGCACCGGGGAGCTGTTTTTT
TRBV7-9	TRBJ2-2	once	-	CASSLAPNTGELFF	TGTGCCAGCAGCTTGGCCCCGAACACCGGGGAGCTGTTTTTT
TRBV5-1	TRBJ2-3	-	TRBD1	CASSLEGATDTQYF	TGCGCCAGCAGCTTGGAGGGGGCAACAGATACGCAGTATTTT
TRBV7-8	TRBJ2-2	-	TRBD1	CASTPRSVTGAQTGELFF	TGTGCCAGCACCCCTCGATCGGTGACAGGGGCCCAAACCGGGGAGCTGTTTTTT
TRBV9	TRBJ1-3	few	TRBD1	CASSVSSGGSGNTIYF	TGTGCCAGCAGCGTATCGTCAGGGGGGTCTGGAAACACCATATATTTT
TRBV10-2	TRBJ2-3	-	-	CASRRGESSTDTQYF	TGCGCCAGCAGGAGGGGGGAGTCTAGCACAGATACGCAGTATTTT
TRBV28	TRBJ1-1	-	TRBD1	CASSSYRGMNTEAFF	TGTGCCAGCAGTTCCTACAGGGGGATGAACACTGAAGCTTTCTTT
TRBV5-1	TRBJ2-1	-	-	CASRAREYNEQFF	TGCGCCAGCAGGGCCAGGGAGTACAATGAGCAGTTCTTC
TRBV19	TRBJ2-2	-	TRBD2	CASSIGGGSLGTGELFF	TGTGCCAGTAGTATAGGTGGCGGGAGTCTCGGCACCGGGGAGCTGTTTTTT
TRBV6-6	TRBJ2-3	-	TRBD2	CASSYSGTSSTDTQYF	TGTGCCAGCAGTTACTCCGGGACTAGCAGCACAGATACGCAGTATTTT
TRBV28	TRBJ2-5	few	TRBD2	CASSDRLAGRGTQYF	TGTGCCAGCAGCGACAGACTAGCGGGCCGCGGGACCCAGTACTTC
TRBV5-1	TRBJ2-5	-	-	CASSLEGREETQYF	TGCGCCAGCAGCTTGGAAGGTAGAGAAGAGACCCAGTACTTC
TRBV10-1	TRBJ2-6	-	-	CASSPSGGSGANVLTF	TGCGCCAGCAGTCCCTCTGGGGGCTCTGGGGCCAACGTCCTGACTTTC
TRBV6-1	TRBJ1-5	-	-	CASSEAHQPQHF	TGTGCCAGCAGTGAAGCTCATCAGCCCCAGCATTTT
TRBV28	TRBJ2-5	-	-	CASRPRVGVAQYF	TGTGCCAGCAGACCCCGAGTTGGGGTGGCCCAGTACTTC
TRBV6-1	TRBJ1-6	-	-	CASTGGGRDNSPLHF	TGTGCCAGCACCGGGGGGGGGCGGGATAATTCACCCCTCCACTTT
TRBV11-3	TRBJ1-1	-	-	CASSLVKVNLNTEAFF	TGTGCCAGCAGCTTAGTTAAGGTAAACTTGAACACTGAAGCTTTCTTT
TRBV7-6	TRBJ2-6	-	-	CASSLTVELGANVLTF	TGTGCCAGCAGCTTAACGGTGGAGCTTGGGGCCAACGTCCTGACTTTC
TRBV2	TRBJ1-5	-	TRBD1	CASSRQGSGQPQHF	TGTGCCAGCAGTAGACAGGGGTCAGGGCAGCCCCAGCATTTT
TRBV28	TRBJ2-1	-	TRBD2	CASSLPRGTTLYNEQFF	TGTGCCAGCAGTCTCCCCCGCGGGACTACGTTATACAATGAGCAGTTCTTC
TRBV2	TRBJ2-3	medium-sized	TRBD2	CASSESLAGGRADTQYF	TGTGCCAGCAGTGAATCACTAGCGGGGGGGCGGGCAGATACGCAGTATTTT